The subject of this entry is one TCR beta chain. Antigen specificity is unknown. This entry belongs to a study of cytomegalovirus exposure and HLA in healthy donors. Donors showed nominal health when sampled, although they likely had unrecorded immune exposures. The PCR used 60 Vbeta and 13 Jbeta primers. The assay was immunoSEQ multiplex PCR, and TCRdb's table has in-frame clones only and misses some. The sample lists 75,000 to 95,000 clones, around 78% occurring once. Trimming took off 6 bases at V and 2 bases at J, with 15 bases between the two ends. Per the germline V gene, CDR1 is SGHDT and CDR2 is YYEEEE. The CDR3 contains 14 residues. Study results and caveats: Investigators reported over 150 TCR beta chains as tied to cytomegalovirus.

The receptor's source is a male donor in good health and CMV-seropositive. The V call is TRBV5-6, the J call TRBJ2-7; D is ambiguous. The sequencing input was PBMCs. The CDR3 DNA sequence: TGTGCCAGCAAAAACAGTAAAGGCACCTACGAGCAGTACTTC. This translates into CASKNSKGTYEQYF.